A selection of T cell receptor beta chains follows, all from one sample in a study of blood T cell repertoires in COVID-19. Sequencing was performed with immunoSEQ multiplex PCR; in TCRdb, only in-frame clones are kept and a portion is missing. The sample gives 250,000 to 300,000 clones, approximately 86% of which show up once; roughly 2% is in the top ten. The sample taken for sequencing was peripheral blood. Every receptor here comes from a woman in her fifties or sixties who had recovered from COVID-19. Both conserved end residues are part of each CDR3. The D gene is left open where the match is weak. Clone sizes are given selectively: once, few, many, or a class where the clone is expanded.

j_gene	abundance	len	v_gene	d_gene	CDR3nt	CDR3aa
TRBJ1-2	.	13	TRBV27	TRBD1	TGTGCCAGCAGCCGGGACAGGGACCATGGCTACACCTTC	CASSRDRDHGYTF
TRBJ2-1	.	14	TRBV3-1/TRBV3-2	.	TGTGCCAGCAGCCAAGTCGAGACAGACAATGAGCAGTTCTTC	CASSQVETDNEQFF
TRBJ2-7	.	15	TRBV28	TRBD2	TGTGCCAGCAGCGGGTCTAGCGGGATTGCCTACGAGCAGTACTTC	CASSGSSGIAYEQYF
TRBJ1-4	.	16	TRBV14	TRBD1	TGTGCCAGCAGCCAAGAACAGGGGACAGGGGTTGAAAAACTGTTTTTT	CASSQEQGTGVEKLFF
TRBJ2-5	.	16	TRBV24-1	TRBD1	TGTGCCACCAGTGAGGACAGGGGCACTCAACAAGAGACCCAGTACTTC	CATSEDRGTQQETQYF
TRBJ2-2	.	18	TRBV11-2	.	TGTGCCAGCAGCTTAGGGCCGCTAGGCGGGCTAGGCACCGGGGAGCTGTTTTTT	CASSLGPLGGLGTGELFF
TRBJ1-5	many	13	TRBV7-2	.	TGTGCCAGCAGCTTACAGGGCAATCAGCCCCAGCATTTT	CASSLQGNQPQHF
TRBJ1-2	.	16	TRBV5-6	TRBD1	TGTGCCAGCAGCATCTACCGACAGGGGGCAAGGTATGGCTACACCTTC	CASSIYRQGARYGYTF
TRBJ1-2	.	14	TRBV7-2	.	TGTGCCAGCAGCTTAGGGACGGGAGGAGATGGCTACACCTTC	CASSLGTGGDGYTF
TRBJ1-2	few	14	TRBV4-1	TRBD1	TGCGCCAGCAGCCTCCGGGACAGGGGGATTGGCTACACCTTC	CASSLRDRGIGYTF
TRBJ1-4	.	15	TRBV7-2	.	TGTGCCAGCAGCTTAGGTCTGCAGGGGACTGAAAAACTGTTTTTT	CASSLGLQGTEKLFF
TRBJ2-5	.	17	TRBV3-1/TRBV3-2	.	TGTGCCAGCAGCCAAGTTGGGACACACTTTCACCAAGAGACCCAGTACTTC	CASSQVGTHFHQETQYF
TRBJ1-2	.	14	TRBV29-1	.	TGCAGCGTTGAAGATCGAGGCGGCAACTATGGCTACACCTTC	CSVEDRGGNYGYTF
TRBJ1-2	once	17	TRBV3-1/TRBV3-2	.	TGTGCCAGCAGCGGACGTCGTTCTACAGGGTGGGACTATGGCTACACCTTC	CASSGRRSTGWDYGYTF
TRBJ2-3	once	15	TRBV3-1/TRBV3-2	.	TGTGCCAGCAGCCGGGCACCCACTAGCACAGATACGCAGTATTTT	CASSRAPTSTDTQYF
TRBJ1-2	.	11	TRBV30	.	TGTGCCTGGAGTCAAATCTATGGCTACACCTTC	CAWSQIYGYTF
TRBJ1-1	.	15	TRBV5-8	TRBD1	TGTGCCAGCAGCCTGGGGACAGTCGTGGCCACTGAAGCTTTCTTT	CASSLGTVVATEAFF
TRBJ1-1	.	15	TRBV30	.	TGTGCCTGGAGGTCACAGGGTATGGGTTACACTGAAGCTTTCTTT	CAWRSQGMGYTEAFF
TRBJ2-7	.	10	TRBV2	.	TGTGCCAGCAGTGGGAGGGAGCAGTACTTC	CASSGREQYF
TRBJ2-3	.	13	TRBV27	.	TGTGCCAGCAGTTTGAGGCTCACAGATACGCAGTATTTT	CASSLRLTDTQYF
TRBJ1-4	.	14	TRBV7-2	.	TGTGCCAGCAGCTTTGGCCGCCGAAATGAAAAACTGTTTTTT	CASSFGRRNEKLFF
TRBJ1-2	.	13	TRBV6-5	.	TGTGCCAGCAGTTACCTTGGGCTGTATGGCTACACCTTC	CASSYLGLYGYTF
TRBJ2-5	.	14	TRBV28	TRBD2	TGTGCCAGCAGTTTTCTAGCGGGATGGGAGACCCAGTACTTC	CASSFLAGWETQYF
TRBJ1-5	.	20	TRBV6-4	.	TGTGCCAGCAGTGACTCGTGTTCGGGAGGGGGATGCCAAGTAAATCAGCCCCAGCATTTT	CASSDSCSGGGCQVNQPQHF
TRBJ1-4	.	12	TRBV28	.	TGTGCCAGCAGGCCCTTCGAAGAGGAAGTGTTTTTT	CASRPFEEEVFF
TRBJ2-7	.	13	TRBV6-5	.	TGTGCCAGCAGTTACGGGGGCCGTTACGAGCAGTACTTC	CASSYGGRYEQYF
TRBJ1-1	.	13	TRBV5-1	.	TGCGCCAGCAGCCGCGGAGGGCCCCTTGGCGCTTTCTTT	CASSRGGPLGAFF
TRBJ1-6	.	16	TRBV6-5	.	TGTGCCAGCAGTTACGGGTTGGGAGGGGATAATTCACCCCTCCACTTT	CASSYGLGGDNSPLHF
TRBJ2-5	.	14	TRBV5-1	.	TGCGCCAGCAGCTTGGGGGCGAACGAAGAGACCCAGTACTTC	CASSLGANEETQYF
TRBJ1-2	.	15	TRBV11-2	.	TGTGCCAGCAGCCCCGGGCGGGGGCTATACTATGGCTACACCTTC	CASSPGRGLYYGYTF
TRBJ2-1	few	13	TRBV19	TRBD2	TGTGCCAGTATTGGCGGGAGGGCTATAGAGCAGTTCTTC	CASIGGRAIEQFF
TRBJ1-1	.	16	TRBV4-1	.	TGCGCCAGCAGCCCCAGAACGACAGGATGGAACACTGAAGCTTTCTTT	CASSPRTTGWNTEAFF
TRBJ2-5	.	15	TRBV5-4	TRBD1	TGTGCCAGCAGCCTGCCCGACAGGGGGCCAGAGACCCAGTACTTC	CASSLPDRGPETQYF
TRBJ2-1	.	16	TRBV7-2	TRBD1	TGTGCCAGCAGCTTAAACCCGGGACAGGGGGCGAATGAGCAGTTCTTC	CASSLNPGQGANEQFF
TRBJ2-5	.	15	TRBV19	TRBD1	TGTGCCAGTAGTATCGCAGGGGGAGTGGGGGAGACCCAGTACTTC	CASSIAGGVGETQYF
TRBJ2-3	.	16	TRBV4-3	TRBD2	TGCGCCAGCAGCCAGGACCCGGGACTAGCAACAGATACGCAGTATTTT	CASSQDPGLATDTQYF
TRBJ1-6	.	13	TRBV5-5	.	TGTGCCAGCAGCTTGGTTTCGGATTCACCCCTCCACTTT	CASSLVSDSPLHF
TRBJ1-2	few	13	TRBV28	TRBD1	TGTGCCAGCAGTCTCGACAGGGTATATGGCTACACCTTC	CASSLDRVYGYTF
TRBJ1-2	.	15	TRBV6-5	.	TGTGCCAGCAGTTACTCTCGGAGTGATAACTATGGCTACACCTTC	CASSYSRSDNYGYTF
TRBJ1-1	.	11	TRBV28	.	TGTGCCAGCAGTTTAAGGGGTGAAGCTTTCTTT	CASSLRGEAFF
TRBJ1-2	few	13	TRBV18	.	TGTGCCAGCTCCCTTTTTGACAGACTTGGCTACACCTTC	CASSLFDRLGYTF
TRBJ1-2	.	15	TRBV2	TRBD1	TGTGCCAGCAGTGCTGACAGGGTTTACCTTTATGGCTACACCTTC	CASSADRVYLYGYTF
TRBJ1-5	.	15	TRBV7-9	TRBD1	TGTGCCAGCAGCCCCACAGGGGCGGGCGATCAGCCCCAGCATTTT	CASSPTGAGDQPQHF
TRBJ2-2	.	15	TRBV28	.	TGTGCCAGCAGTTTTGAGACTTTGAACACCGGGGAGCTGTTTTTT	CASSFETLNTGELFF
TRBJ1-5	.	16	TRBV4-1	.	TGCGCCAGCAGCCACATCGGAGGGTCCGGCAATCAGCCCCAGCATTTT	CASSHIGGSGNQPQHF
TRBJ2-1	.	14	TRBV11-3	TRBD2	TGTGCCAGCAGCTTAGGAGCGGGGAACAATGAGCAGTTCTTC	CASSLGAGNNEQFF